The source of this TCR beta chain is a study of human T cells and chemical hapten exposure. This clonotype was seen repeatedly, ten times or more. Library preparation tagged each individual cDNA molecule with a unique molecular identifier. In TCRdb, the RACE reads were re-called with MiXCR into one record per CDR3 protein. The repertoire holds tens of thousands of distinct CDR3 sequences, with about 10% as singletons. Looked up from germline, CDR1 is MNHEY and CDR2 is SVGEGT. CDR3 length: 12 amino acids. V shed 7 bases, J shed 7 bases, and the junction held 4 bases outside the gene matches. Noted time point: pre-sensitization, week 0. Indicated treatment: therapeutic diphenylcyclopropenone sensitization with weekly scalp DPC. Blood sampling occurred before each patch-test application.

The J gene is TRBJ2-1, the V gene TRBV6-2 or TRBV6-3, with 7 bases that match TRBD1. The sequencing used whole blood, collected in connection with sensitization to the hapten diphenylcyclopropenone (DPC). This receptor was identified in a woman aged 35 to 49 with alopecia areata. Some clones in this sample may be carry-over from other donors' samples. CDR3 coding DNA: TGTGCCAGCACCAAGACAGGGAATGAGCAGTTCTTC. Its protein product is CASTKTGNEQFF.